The text below deals with one T cell receptor (beta chain). The length of the CDR3 is 12 residues. The data are from a study of monozygotic twins with inflammatory bowel disease. Eight cDNA synthesis reactions were run for every sample. Reanalyzing the 5' RACE reads, TCRdb keeps one entry per CDR3 protein, without DNA. Its listing shows 330,000 or so distinct CDR3 sequences. The sequence came from a human donor with ulcerative colitis or Crohn's disease, or a healthy co-twin of an affected twin (not recorded which). The rearrangement uses TRBV12-3 or TRBV12-4 and TRBJ2-7. Sequenced input: blood. The CDR3 sequence is CASSLAPNEQYF.